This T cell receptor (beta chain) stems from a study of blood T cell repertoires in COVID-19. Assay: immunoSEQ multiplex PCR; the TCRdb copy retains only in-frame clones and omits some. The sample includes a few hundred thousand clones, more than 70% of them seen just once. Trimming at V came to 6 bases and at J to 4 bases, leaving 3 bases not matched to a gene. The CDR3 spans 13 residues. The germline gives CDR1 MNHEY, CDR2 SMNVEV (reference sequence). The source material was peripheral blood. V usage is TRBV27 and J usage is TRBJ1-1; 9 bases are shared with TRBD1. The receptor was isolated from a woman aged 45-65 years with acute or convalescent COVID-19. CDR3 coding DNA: TGTGCCAGCAGCAAGACAGGGGGCACTGAAGCTTTCTTT. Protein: CASSKTGGTEAFF.